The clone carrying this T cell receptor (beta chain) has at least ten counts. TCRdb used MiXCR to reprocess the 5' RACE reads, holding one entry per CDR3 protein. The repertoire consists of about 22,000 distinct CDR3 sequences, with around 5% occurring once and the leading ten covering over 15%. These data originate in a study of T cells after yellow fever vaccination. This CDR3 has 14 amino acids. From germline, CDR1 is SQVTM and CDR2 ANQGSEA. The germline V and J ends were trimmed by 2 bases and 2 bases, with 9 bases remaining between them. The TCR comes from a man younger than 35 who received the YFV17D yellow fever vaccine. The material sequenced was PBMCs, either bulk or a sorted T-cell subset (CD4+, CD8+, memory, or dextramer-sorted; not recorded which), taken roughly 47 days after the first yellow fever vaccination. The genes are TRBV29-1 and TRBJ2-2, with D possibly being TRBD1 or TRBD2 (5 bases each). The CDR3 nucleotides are TGCAGCGTTGAAAGGGACGTTAACACCGGGGAGCTGTTTTTT. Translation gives CSVERDVNTGELFF.